Described below is a single T cell receptor beta chain sequence and its context. Repertoires were generated with immunoSEQ multiplex PCR, while TCRdb's copy carries only in-frame clones and drops some. Among tens of thousands of clones listed, 65% to 85% were seen once. The sample is drawn from a study of radiotherapy plus CTLA-4 blockade in lung cancer. Study overall: Around a sixth of patients responded objectively, and around 32% achieved disease control.

Sample: peripheral blood, taken from a patient treated with radiotherapy plus ipilimumab. This clonotype was obtained from a human donor with non-small cell lung cancer whose response to radiotherapy plus ipilimumab could not be evaluated.

CDR3 in DNA: TGTGCCAGCAGCTTAGCAGTCGGGGGGAGCTACAATGAGCAGTTCTTC. Protein: CASSLAVGGSYNEQFF. This chain uses TRBV7-6 with TRBJ2-1, with 7 bases matching TRBD2. This CDR3 spans 16 amino acids. With V trimmed by 0 bases and J by 3 bases, 5 bases remained unmatched. Germline CDR1 SGHVS, CDR2 FNYEAQ.